This T cell receptor beta chain was observed in a study of OX40 agonist ivuxolimab in advanced cancers. CDR3 length: 13 residues. V dropped 2 bases and J dropped 2 bases, with 4 bases sitting between them. Germline assignment: CDR1 SGHTA and CDR2 FQGTGA. Clones were sequenced by immunoSEQ multiplex PCR, and TCRdb holds only the in-frame ones, with some missing. This sample has roughly 61,000 clones, with about 81% found just once. This receptor was obtained from an adult with an advanced solid tumor such as melanoma, head and neck, liver or kidney cancer. This chain joins TRBV7-3 and TRBJ2-4; D not resolved. The sequencing here drew on CD4+ or CD8+ T cells sorted from blood, taken in a trial of the OX40 agonist ivuxolimab. The CDR3 nucleotides are TGTGCCAGCAGCTTATGGCCCAAAAACATTCAGTACTTC. Translated: CASSLWPKNIQYF.